This record covers a single T cell receptor beta chain. In the original analysis: Amplification of reference gene primers provided the estimated nucleated cell counts. Produced via immunoSEQ multiplex PCR; TCRdb's table is partial and in-frame only. That table gives V, J and clone size, and the DNA gave D and trimming. This sample yields under 25,000 clones, of which approximately 73% are seen a single time; around 20% belongs to the top ten. The data originate from a study of blood T cell repertoires in COVID-19. Germline V gives CDR1 SGHRS, CDR2 YFSETQ. This CDR3 contains 20 residues. Trimming took 5 bases from V and 1 from J; bases not matched to a gene: 15.

The sequence derives from a human donor in a cohort sampled during active or convalescent COVID-19. Sample: peripheral blood. The chain uses TRBV5-1 and TRBJ2-2, with 12 bases lining up with TRBD2. The CDR3 is CASSRRSGLAGIGNTGELFF. In nucleotides, the CDR3 is TGCGCCAGCAGTCGCCGATCCGGACTAGCGGGGATCGGGAACACCGGGGAGCTGTTTTTT.